The next 24 T cell receptor beta chains were all read from a single sample in a study of vaccination and CD4 T cells after COVID-19. Documented treatment: approximately 9-day PBMC culture with coronavirus spike peptide pools or control peptides (ViraFEST assay). Their antigens are not known. Sequenced with the Oncomine TCR Beta short-read assay was DNA taken from cultured CD4+ T cells. TCRdb used MiXCR to reprocess the PCR reads, holding one entry per CDR3 protein. The sample consists of about 16,000 distinct CDR3 sequences, less than 65% of them appearing once. The material was cultured CD4+ T cells from blood, obtained after SARS-CoV-2 vaccination. The receptor set was obtained from a human donor with COVID-19.

This clonotype rates as medium-sized. This chain uses TRBV27 with TRBJ1-6; D is ambiguous. This CDR3 contains 14 residues. The V gene lost 7 bases and the J gene lost 4 bases, with 11 bases spanning the gap. The germline V gene has CDR1 MNHEY and CDR2 SMNVEV (reference sequence). In DNA form, the CDR3 reads TGTGCCAGCATCCTAATGGGGTATAATTCACCCCTCCACTTT. It encodes CASILMGYNSPLHF.

This chain links TRBV15 with TRBJ2-4; D possibly corresponds to TRBD1 (6 bases). The CDR3 is 15 residues long. V dropped 0 bases and J dropped 8 bases, with 14 bases sitting between them. The germline V gene has CDR1 LNHNV and CDR2 YYDKDF (reference sequence). CDR3 region: CATSRDALKGDIQYF. In DNA form, the CDR3 reads TGTGCCACCAGCAGAGACGCCCTCAAGGGGGACATTCAGTACTTC. The whole variable domain, remainder taken from reference TRBV15 and TRBJ2-4, is DAMVIQNPRYQVTQFGKPVTLSCSQTLNHNVMYWYQQKSSQAPKLLFHYYDKDFNNEADTPDNFQSRRPNTSFCFLDIRSPGLGDTAMYLCATSRDALKGDIQYFGAGTRLSVL.

The CDR3 here is CASSLDRDQPQHF. In DNA, the CDR3 is TGTGCCAGCAGTCTGGACAGGGATCAGCCCCAGCATTTT. V usage is TRBV12-3 or TRBV12-4 and J usage is TRBJ1-5; 8 bases match TRBD1. The CDR3 totals 13 residues. V lost 5 bases and J lost 5; bases outside the gene matches: 2.

Written as DNA, the CDR3 is TGTGCCAGCAGCCTGGGGACGGCCCAAGAGACCCAGTACTTC. Translation: CASSLGTAQETQYF. The rearrangement joins TRBV5-8 to TRBJ2-5; D possibly matches TRBD1 or TRBD2 (5 bases each). Per germline, CDR1 SGHTS and CDR2 YDEGEE. The CDR3 sequence is 14 residues long. Trimming took off 4 bases at V and 1 base at J, with 11 bases between the two ends.

The J gene is TRBJ1-3, the V gene TRBV6-1; unclear D gene. V lost 6 bases, J lost 2 bases, and 17 bases lay in between. The germline V gene encodes CDR1 MNHNS and CDR2 SASEGT. The CDR3 runs to 16 residues. CDR3 in amino acids: CASSPSRVGTGNTIYF. The CDR3 DNA follows: TGTGCCAGCAGCCCCTCCCGTGTGGGCACTGGAAACACCATATATTTT.

This rearrangement joins TRBV28 to TRBJ1-5; the D gene is possibly TRBD1 (6 bases). The CDR3 has 14 residues. Germline V gives CDR1 MDHEN, CDR2 SYDVKM. Deletions cut 6 bases from V and 1 base from J, with 10 bases between. The CDR3 DNA sequence: TGTGCCAGCAGATCCCAGGGGAGCAATCAGCCCCAGCATTTT. Protein: CASRSQGSNQPQHF.

This clonotype was seen only a few times. The chain combines TRBV7-8 with TRBJ2-5; perhaps TRBD1 as D (6 bases). Trimming shortened V by 1 base and J by 3 bases, and 15 bases separated the two germline ends. The length of the CDR3 is 16 residues. CDR1 and CDR2 from the germline V gene are SGHVS and FQNEAQ. The CDR3 is CASSLGGYRAKETQYF. The CDR3 nucleotides are TGTGCCAGCAGCTTAGGGGGTTACAGGGCCAAAGAGACCCAGTACTTC.

V usage is TRBV20-1 and J usage is TRBJ1-2; D is unclear. This CDR3 is 12 amino acids long. Germline values: CDR1 DFQATT, CDR2 SNEGSKA (reference sequence). V was trimmed by 4 bases and J by 4 bases, leaving 10 bases between them. This chain's CDR3 is CSATGSGYGYTF. CDR3 DNA: TGCAGTGCTACTGGCAGTGGCTATGGCTACACCTTC.

V usage is TRBV7-3 and J usage is TRBJ2-2; 9 positions agree with TRBD2. Germline CDR1 is SGHTA and CDR2 is FQGTGA. With V trimmed by 5 bases and J by 3 bases, 1 base remained unmatched. The CDR3 runs to 14 residues. The CDR3: CASSRGGDTGELFF. The CDR3, as DNA: TGTGCCAGCAGCCGCGGGGGGGACACCGGGGAGCTGTTTTTT.

This chain uses TRBV6-1 with TRBJ1-1, with a possible D match to TRBD1 (6 bases). The CDR3 has 16 amino acids. Trimming cost V 7 bases and J 3 bases, with 21 bases left between them. Germline CDR1 and CDR2: MNHNS and SASEGT. The CDR3 nucleotides read TGTGCCAGCACCTGGGGACACTTATCATACGACACTGAAGCTTTCTTT. Residues: CASTWGHLSYDTEAFF.

The chain is built from TRBV25-1 and TRBJ1-1; D remains ambiguous. The CDR3 totals 14 residues. The germline gives CDR1 MGHDK, CDR2 SYGVNS. The V and J ends lost 3 bases and 10 bases respectively, with 18 bases between them. CDR3 amino acids: CASSDSGPFGRAFF. In nucleotides, the CDR3 is TGTGCCAGCAGTGATTCCGGGCCCTTCGGGAGAGCTTTCTTT.

This clonotype was counted between two and nine times. V and J are TRBV7-2 and TRBJ1-2; possibly TRBD1 for D (5 bases). V lost 0 bases and J lost 0, with 8 bases in between. CDR3 length: 15 residues. Germline V gene data show CDR1 as SGHTA and CDR2 as FQGNSA. The CDR3 bases are TGTGCCAGCAGCTTAGCAGGGGTCGCTAACTATGGCTACACCTTC. Amino acid sequence: CASSLAGVANYGYTF.

The rearrangement joins TRBV10-2 to TRBJ2-2; 9 nucleotides line up with TRBD1. Per germline, CDR1 WSHSY and CDR2 SAAADI. This CDR3 has 15 residues. The V segment lost 3 bases and the J segment 7 bases; nucleotides outside the gene matches: 6. CDR3 coding DNA: TGCGCCAGCAGTGATCGGACAGGGGATGTCGGGGAGCTGTTTTTT. Protein product: CASSDRTGDVGELFF.

The V call is TRBV9, the J call TRBJ2-7; D is unresolved. The CDR3 totals 13 residues. V was clipped by 2 bases and J by 5 bases, with 11 bases between them. Germline CDR1 is SGDLS and CDR2 is YYNGEE. The DNA for the CDR3 is TGTGCCAGCAGCGTGACTTCTGGGGACGAGCAGTACTTC. Translation gives CASSVTSGDEQYF. Drawing the rest from reference TRBV9 and TRBJ2-7, the complete variable domain is DSGVTQTPKHLITATGQRVTLRCSPRSGDLSVYWYQQSLDQGLQFLIQYYNGEERAKGNILERFSAQQFPDLHSELNLSSLELGDSALYFCASSVTSGDEQYFGPGTRLTVT.

The DNA of the CDR3 is TGTGCCAGCAGGTTGGGACAGACTATCTACGAGCAGTACTTC. This codes for CASRLGQTIYEQYF. V usage is TRBV6-1 and J usage is TRBJ2-7, with TRBD1 matching over 7 bases. This CDR3 contains 14 residues. V gave up 6 bases and J gave up 3 bases; unmatched junction bases: 8. Germline CDR1 reads MNHNS; CDR2 reads SASEGT.

J is TRBJ2-3 and V is TRBV11-3, with D uncertain. CDR1 is SGHNT, CDR2 YENEEA, per germline. Between the trimmed V and J ends, which lost 6 bases and 7 bases, there was a span of 11 bases. This CDR3 spans 12 amino acids. The CDR3 loop is CASRDSSYTQYF. The CDR3 DNA follows: TGTGCCAGCAGGGATAGCAGTTATACGCAGTATTTT.

The chain links TRBV6-1 to TRBJ1-3, with D perhaps matching TRBD1 (5 bases). V was cut by 3 bases and J by 2 bases, with 11 bases left in between. The CDR3 covers 15 residues. Germline lookup yields CDR1 MNHNS and CDR2 SASEGT. Written as DNA, the CDR3 is TGTGCCAGCAGTGATAGGGGAATGGCTGGAAACACCATATATTTT. Its translation: CASSDRGMAGNTIYF.

The chain employs TRBV19 and TRBJ1-5, with 7 bases lining up with TRBD1. The CDR3 runs 14 residues. V shed 5 bases, J shed 1 base, and the junction held 2 bases outside the gene matches. Germline assignment: CDR1 LNHDA and CDR2 SQIVND (reference sequence). As DNA, the CDR3 is TGTGCCAGTAGTTCACAGGGGAGCAATCAGCCCCAGCATTTT. Residues: CASSSQGSNQPQHF.

V usage is TRBV27 and J usage is TRBJ2-2; no reliable D call. The CDR3 is made up of 13 amino acids. Trimming took off 4 bases at V and 5 bases at J, with 8 bases between the two ends. In germline, CDR1 is MNHEY, CDR2 SMNVEV (reference sequence). CDR3 loop: CASSWGKTGELFF. The CDR3 coding sequence is TGTGCCAGCAGTTGGGGAAAAACCGGGGAGCTGTTTTTT.

The rearrangement uses TRBV28 and TRBJ2-3; D call uncertain. The CDR3 extends over 13 amino acids. Germline CDR1 is MDHEN and CDR2 is SYDVKM. V was trimmed by 6 bases and J by 3 bases, leaving 10 bases between them. This chain's CDR3 is CASSQDRTDTQYF. The CDR3 coding sequence is TGTGCCAGCAGCCAGGACCGGACAGATACGCAGTATTTT. The whole variable domain, remainder taken from reference TRBV28 and TRBJ2-3, is DVKVTQSSRYLVKRTGEKVFLECVQDMDHENMFWYRQDPGLGLRLIYFSYDVKMKEKGDIPEGYSVSREKKERFSLILESASTNQTSMYLCASSQDRTDTQYFGPGTRLTVL.

This clonotype was picked up a small number of times. The chain employs TRBV19 and TRBJ2-5; 14 bases are a match to TRBD2. The germline gives CDR1 LNHDA, CDR2 SQIVND (reference sequence). Trimming at V came to 5 bases and at J to 5 bases, leaving 10 bases not matched to a gene. CDR3 length equals 17 residues. CDR3 nucleotides: TGTGCCAGTAGTCCTTGGGGGACTAGCGGGGGTGGGGAGACCCAGTACTTC. Its protein product is CASSPWGTSGGGETQYF.

V and J are TRBV20-1 and TRBJ2-5; TRBD1 is a possible D gene (6 bases). The CDR3 is made up of 12 amino acids. V was pared by 6 bases and J by 1 base, with 9 bases between. Germline CDR1 and CDR2: DFQATT and SNEGSKA (reference sequence). The CDR3 spells CSAPRGQETQYF. CDR3 in DNA: TGCAGTGCGCCCAGGGGCCAAGAGACCCAGTACTTC.

As concerns this clonotype: A read error may account for a junction end that differs from germline. V is TRBV7-7 and J is TRBJ2-1; no clear D gene. Germline CDR1 reads SSHAT; CDR2 reads FNYEAQ (reference sequence). The CDR3 is made up of 13 amino acids. CDR3 bases: TGTGCTAGCAGCCAACCACCGAATGTCCGGCAGTTCTTC. Translating it yields CASSQPPNVRQFF.

The chain combines TRBV28 with TRBJ1-2; D unclear. This CDR3 has 15 residues. Germline V gene sequence: CDR1 MDHEN, CDR2 SYDVKM. Trimming removed 1 base from V and 4 bases from J, with 13 bases in between. CDR3 region: CASSLSLGGAYGYTF. As DNA, the CDR3 is TGTGCCAGCAGTTTATCCCTGGGAGGAGCCTATGGCTACACCTTC.